The 24 T cell receptor beta chains presented below share a single source sample, sequenced in a study of regulatory T cells in long-lasting Graves disease. Library construction for TCR beta used iRepertoire HTBI primers and Arm-PCR of CDR3 regions. One entry per CDR3 protein results from TCRdb running MiXCR on the multiplex PCR reads. The sample lists 400,000 to 450,000 distinct CDR3 sequences, around 20% seen once, with approximately 26% in the top ten. As to time point: persistent/refractory GD, antithyroid drugs over 5 years with positive TRAb. Extracted PBMC RNA gave rise to the TCR library. The input for sequencing was peripheral blood mononuclear cells (PBMCs), taken when the disease was refractory, from a patient treated with antithyroid drugs. These TCRs come from a female donor with Graves disease.

A few counts support this clonotype. V and J are TRBV2 and TRBJ2-7; TRBD1 is a possible D gene (6 bases). The V end was cut by 2 bases, the J end by 1 base, with 12 bases between. The CDR3 contains 15 residues. Germline values: CDR1 SNHLY, CDR2 FYNNEI. The CDR3 reads CASSEPRTVSYEQYF. The CDR3 nucleotides read TGTGCCAGCAGTGAACCACGGACAGTTTCCTACGAGCAGTACTTC.

V is TRBV7-9 and J is TRBJ2-7; D is uncertain. V gave up 5 bases and J gave up 5 bases, with 19 bases separating them. This CDR3 is 15 amino acids long. The germline V gene encodes CDR1 SEHNR and CDR2 FQNEAQ (reference sequence). The CDR3: CASSIRATAIDEQYF. Written as DNA, the CDR3 is TGTGCCAGCAGCATTCGCGCGACTGCCATAGACGAGCAGTACTTC.

This clonotype was counted between two and nine times. This chain connects TRBV19 to TRBJ1-5; no firm D call. V was clipped by 7 bases and J by 0 bases, with 22 bases between them. The germline gives CDR1 LNHDA, CDR2 SQIVND (reference sequence). The CDR3 consists of 18 residues. CDR3 residues: CASIPGFGEVRSNQPQHF. Written as DNA, the CDR3 is TGTGCCAGTATCCCGGGCTTCGGGGAGGTCCGTAGCAATCAGCCCCAGCATTTT. Combining the CDR3 with reference TRBV19 and TRBJ1-5 gives the whole variable domain DGGITQSPKYLFRKEGQNVTLSCEQNLNHDAMYWYRQDPGQGLRLIYYSQIVNDFQKGDIAEGYSVSREKKESFPLTVTSAQKNPTAFYLCASIPGFGEVRSNQPQHFGDGTRLSIL.

This clonotype was observed a handful of times. The V call is TRBV7-9, the J call TRBJ2-7; D remains unclear. The germline CDR1 and CDR2 sequences are SEHNR and FQNEAQ (reference sequence). The length of the CDR3 is 12 residues. Trimming took 5 bases from V and 5 from J, leaving 10 bases between them. The CDR3 region is CASSAMVNEQYF. The CDR3 DNA follows: TGTGCCAGCAGCGCAATGGTTAACGAGCAGTACTTC.

This clonotype was detected many times. The chain has TRBV2 and TRBJ2-7, with D possibly being TRBD2 (6 bases). The CDR3 totals 16 residues. The V end was cut by 3 bases, the J end by 3 bases, with 18 bases between. Germline V gives CDR1 SNHLY, CDR2 FYNNEI. In DNA, the CDR3 is TGTGCCAGCAGTGAGGGAGGTGTGGTAGGGAACTACGAGCAGTACTTC. Protein sequence: CASSEGGVVGNYEQYF.

Many counts were recorded for this clonotype. This sequence joins TRBV20-1 and TRBJ1-4, with D uncertain. The V and J ends lost 0 bases and 0 bases respectively, with 8 bases between them. The CDR3 spans 15 residues. Germline CDR1 reads DFQATT; CDR2 reads SNEGSKA (reference sequence). For the CDR3, the DNA is TGCAGTGCTAGAGATATCAGAGCAACTAATGAAAAACTGTTTTTT. Translated: CSARDIRATNEKLFF.

As concerns this clonotype: This sequence may be a read error, since a much larger clone differs from it by one base. This CDR3 is missing its conserved last phenylalanine or tryptophan, likely due to a read error. The chain is built from TRBV6-2 or TRBV6-3 and TRBJ1-2; tentative D call: TRBD1 (5 bases). Trimming stripped 2 bases from V and 0 bases from J, with 19 bases between. Germline loops: CDR1 MNHEY, CDR2 SVGEGT. This CDR3 region has 18 residues. The chain's CDR3 is CASSYSSAGGSPNYGYTS. CDR3 sequence (DNA): TGTGCCAGCAGTTACAGTTCGGCGGGGGGGAGTCCTAACTATGGCTACACCTCC.

Many counts were recorded for this clonotype. The chain recombines TRBV28 with TRBJ1-1, with D unclear. The germline gives CDR1 MDHEN, CDR2 SYDVKM. The CDR3 sequence is 11 residues long. The V end lost 7 bases, the J end lost 1 base, and 4 bases lay between the germline ends. DNA of the CDR3: TGTGCCAGCAACACGAACACTGAAGCTTTCTTT. It is translated as CASNTNTEAFF.

The chain couples TRBV7-9 to TRBJ1-1; 12 bases are shared with TRBD1. Germline trimming cut 2 bases from V and 1 base from J; bases unmatched to any gene: 5. The length of the CDR3 is 17 residues. Germline-derived CDR1 and CDR2 are SEHNR and FQNEAQ (reference sequence). The CDR3 bases are TGTGCCAGCAGCTTACGTGGGACAGGGGGCCCGAACACTGAAGCTTTCTTT. This sequence encodes CASSLRGTGGPNTEAFF.

In its sample, this clonotype was seen a few times. The chain uses TRBV10-3 and TRBJ2-2, with D possibly matching TRBD2 (6 bases). This CDR3 has 15 residues. The germline V gene encodes CDR1 ENHRY and CDR2 SYGVKD. The V end lost 3 bases, the J end lost 6 bases, and 14 bases lay between the germline ends. The CDR3 bases are TGTGCCATCAGTGATTCCGGGAGAAGGTCCGGGGAGCTGTTTTTT. This codes for CAISDSGRRSGELFF.

The J gene is TRBJ2-2, the V gene TRBV7-8, with D perhaps TRBD1 (6 bases). The germline V and J ends were trimmed by 8 bases and 3 bases, with 16 bases remaining between them. CDR1 is SGHVS and CDR2 is FQNEAQ in the germline V gene. This CDR3 contains 15 residues. The CDR3 DNA reads as TGTGCCAGCGGCCAACAGGGTTCGGACACCGGGGAGCTGTTTTTT. Translating it yields CASGQQGSDTGELFF.

The V gene is TRBV7-9, the J gene TRBJ1-4; 11 bases match TRBD1. The V and J ends lost 5 bases and 8 bases, in that order; junction bases with no gene match: 4. CDR3 length: 14 residues. Per germline, CDR1 SEHNR and CDR2 FQNEAQ (reference sequence). In DNA form, the CDR3 reads TGTGCCAGCAGCGCGGACAGGGGGCAAGAAAAACTGTTTTTT. Translating gives CASSADRGQEKLFF.

This clonotype was picked up many times. J is TRBJ1-2 and V is TRBV28; no clear D. Germline loops: CDR1 MDHEN, CDR2 SYDVKM. The V end lost 2 bases, the J end lost 5 bases, and 9 bases lay between the germline ends. There are 13 residues in the CDR3. The CDR3 region has the DNA TGTGCCAGCAGTTTAACGACGGAATATGGCTACACCTTC. It yields the protein CASSLTTEYGYTF.

In this sample, this clonotype turned up many times. The chain combines TRBV12-3 or TRBV12-4 with TRBJ1-5; the match to TRBD1 covers 7 bases. The length of the CDR3 is 13 residues. The J segment lost 6 bases and the V segment lost 6 bases, leaving 5 bases of the junction unmatched. This CDR3 reads CASSGTVSQPQHF. DNA of the CDR3: TGTGCCAGCAGCGGGACAGTTAGTCAGCCCCAGCATTTT.

This clonotype was counted ten times or more. The V and J genes are TRBV20-1 and TRBJ1-5; unclear D gene. Germline V CDR1 and CDR2: DFQATT, SNEGSKA (reference sequence). There are 13 residues in the CDR3. With 5 bases removed from V and 1 base from J, the gap between germline ends came to 9 bases. The CDR3 region has the DNA TGCAGTGCTCACGACTCAAGCAATCAGCCCCAGCATTTT. Its protein is CSAHDSSNQPQHF.

The table lists this clonotype with a few counts. The chain joins TRBV11-2 to TRBJ2-2; 7 positions agree with TRBD2. V was pared by 2 bases and J by 3 bases, with 30 bases of the junction left unmatched. Germline values: CDR1 SGHAT, CDR2 FQNNGV. This CDR3 contains 24 residues. The CDR3 is CASSLFPQHRAEGRALGYTGELFF. The CDR3 coding sequence is TGTGCCAGCAGCTTATTTCCTCAACATCGAGCCGAGGGGAGGGCCCTCGGGTACACCGGGGAGCTGTTTTTT.

This clonotype was observed a handful of times. V and J are TRBV11-1 and TRBJ2-1; D might be TRBD1 or TRBD2, each matching 5 bases. This CDR3 is built from 15 residues. The germline V and J ends were trimmed by 1 base and 8 bases, with 15 bases remaining between them. Germline CDR1 SGHAT, CDR2 FQDESV (reference sequence). The CDR3 sequence: CASSLVWQGEDEQFF. Here the CDR3 DNA reads TGTGCCAGCAGCTTAGTTTGGCAGGGAGAGGATGAGCAGTTCTTC.

The gene calls are TRBV6-5 and TRBJ1-1; a possible D gene is TRBD1 (5 bases). V gave up 3 bases and J gave up 0 bases, with 14 bases separating them. There are 16 residues in the CDR3. Germline CDR1 MNHEY, CDR2 SVGAGI. Here the CDR3 reads CASSYSQGGMNTEAFF. The CDR3 nucleotides read TGTGCCAGCAGTTATTCGCAGGGCGGGATGAACACTGAAGCTTTCTTT.

This clonotype was counted ten times or more. The chain carries TRBV28 and TRBJ2-2; tentative D call: TRBD1 (5 bases). Germline V CDR1 and CDR2: MDHEN, SYDVKM. V was shortened by 1 base and J by 4 bases, with 13 bases between the two germline ends. CDR3 length equals 16 residues. The CDR3 DNA reads TGTGCCAGCAGTTTATCCCCTGGCAGGGCCACCGGGGAGCTGTTTTTT. Residues: CASSLSPGRATGELFF.

There are many counts of this clonotype. The genes are TRBV28 and TRBJ1-5, with 10 nucleotides matching TRBD1. Germline-derived CDR1 and CDR2 are MDHEN and SYDVKM. Unmatched junction bases numbered 7, after V lost 6 bases and J lost 2 bases. CDR3 size: 16 residues. In DNA, the CDR3 is TGTGCCAGCAGGAGGACAGGGGGTTGGGGCAATCAGCCCCAGCATTTT. The encoded protein is CASRRTGGWGNQPQHF.

This clonotype was seen at least ten times. This sequence joins TRBV30 and TRBJ1-4, with D possibly matching TRBD1 (6 bases). V lost 0 bases and J 10 bases, leaving 15 bases between the germline ends. Germline V gene lookup returns CDR1 GTSNPN and CDR2 SVGIG (reference sequence). This CDR3 region has 14 residues. Here the CDR3 DNA reads TGTGCCTGGAGTGTACTGCACTTACAGGGAAAACTGTTTTTT. Protein: CAWSVLHLQGKLFF.

The genes are TRBV7-6 and TRBJ2-5; 10 bases agree with TRBD2. The junction had 6 bases not matched to a gene; V was cut back by 3 bases and J by 5 bases. Looked up from germline, CDR1 is SGHVS and CDR2 is FNYEAQ. This CDR3 contains 15 residues. CDR3 sequence (DNA): TGTGCCAGCAGCTTTCCTAGCGGGAGTGTGGAGACCCAGTACTTC. This sequence encodes CASSFPSGSVETQYF.

As regards this clonotype: At one end the junction does not follow the germline gene, possibly because of a read error. The chain uses TRBV11-2 and TRBJ1-3, with D unclear. This CDR3 has 11 amino acids. Per the germline V gene, CDR1 is SGHAT and CDR2 is FQNNGV. The DNA of the CDR3 is TGTGCCAGCAGCTCGGTCAATCGCGCGGATTTT. Amino acid sequence: CASSSVNRADF.

This clonotype showed up many times. The V call is TRBV6-2 or TRBV6-3, the J call TRBJ2-7; unclear D gene. Germline V gene sequence: CDR1 MNHEY, CDR2 SVGEGT. V lost 5 bases to trimming and J lost 3 bases, with 17 bases between them. This CDR3 spans 15 amino acids. In DNA, the CDR3 is TGTGCCAGCAGTGAAGTGCACAGCGAATACTACGAGCAGTACTTC. As protein: CASSEVHSEYYEQYF.